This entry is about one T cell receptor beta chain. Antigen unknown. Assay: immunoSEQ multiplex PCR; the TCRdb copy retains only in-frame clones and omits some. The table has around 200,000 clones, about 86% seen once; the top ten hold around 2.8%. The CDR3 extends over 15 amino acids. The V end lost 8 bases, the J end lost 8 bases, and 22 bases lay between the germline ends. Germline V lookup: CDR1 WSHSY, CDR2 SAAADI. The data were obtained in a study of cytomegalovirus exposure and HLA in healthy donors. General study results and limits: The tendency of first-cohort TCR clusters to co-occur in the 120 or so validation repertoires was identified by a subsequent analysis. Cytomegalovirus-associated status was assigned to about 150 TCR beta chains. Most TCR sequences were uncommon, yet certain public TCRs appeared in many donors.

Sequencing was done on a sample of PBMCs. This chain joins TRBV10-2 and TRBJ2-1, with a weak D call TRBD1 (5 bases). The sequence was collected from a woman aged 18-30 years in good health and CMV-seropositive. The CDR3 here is CASGDPGLRGYEQFF. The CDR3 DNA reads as TGCGCCAGCGGCGACCCGGGCCTAAGGGGCTATGAGCAGTTCTTC.